This T cell receptor (beta chain) was sequenced in a study of blood T cell repertoires in COVID-19. Study information: Researchers got acute and convalescent COVID-19 samples from the United States, Italy and Spain. The analysed material was cDNA or gDNA that came from T cells, B-cell-depleted T cells, or PBMCs.

The CDR3 consists of 14 residues. Germline V gene data show CDR1 as MDHEN and CDR2 as SYDVKM. V lost 6 bases and J lost 1, with 12 bases in between. Per the authors' pipeline: For nucleated cells, counts were estimated from reference gene primer amplification. The protocol was immunoSEQ multiplex PCR, while the TCRdb copy is restricted to in-frame clones and leaves out a portion. V and J calls and clone size are those listed in that table; D and trimming were worked out from the DNA. Of about 360,000 clones listed, 85% to 90% were seen once; the top ten hold 2.5% to 3.5%. The sequence was obtained from a human donor in a cohort sampled during active COVID-19. Sample: peripheral blood. This chain joins TRBV28 and TRBJ1-2; a possible D gene is TRBD1 (5 bases). CDR3 protein: CASRGQDHNYGYTF. CDR3 sequence (DNA): TGTGCCAGCAGGGGGCAGGATCATAACTATGGCTACACCTTC.